A selection of T cell receptor beta chains follows, all from one sample in a study of blood T cell repertoires in COVID-19. Here immunoSEQ multiplex PCR was the method, and the copy in TCRdb shows in-frame clones only, minus some. The sample lists fewer than 350,000 clones, over 75% seen once, with roughly a tenth in the top ten. Specimen: PBMCs or T cells enriched from blood (not recorded which). The receptor set was obtained from a middle-aged woman who had recovered from COVID-19. Each CDR3 is given with its conserved first and last residue. Fields, in order: D gene, J gene, V gene, clone size, CDR3 protein, CDR3 DNA. The D gene is left open where the match is weak. Some rows have no size entry. The others give once, few or many, or a class for an expanded clone.

d_gene: TRBD1; j_gene: TRBJ1-6; v_gene: TRBV7-9; abundance: NA; CDR3aa: CASSSGQGSYNSPLHF; CDR3nt: TGTGCCAGCAGCTCCGGACAGGGGAGCTATAATTCACCCCTCCACTTT
d_gene: TRBD2; j_gene: TRBJ2-1; v_gene: TRBV7-9; abundance: NA; CDR3aa: CASSAKAAGLAAYNEQFF; CDR3nt: TGTGCCAGCAGCGCAAAAGCCGCCGGACTAGCGGCCTACAATGAGCAGTTCTTC
d_gene: TRBD1; j_gene: TRBJ2-7; v_gene: TRBV28; abundance: NA; CDR3aa: CASIQQGGRYEQYF; CDR3nt: TGTGCCAGCATCCAACAGGGGGGACGATACGAGCAGTACTTC
d_gene: NA; j_gene: TRBJ2-1; v_gene: TRBV5-1; abundance: NA; CDR3aa: CASSLRQHEQFF; CDR3nt: TGCGCCAGCAGCCTCCGACAGCATGAGCAGTTCTTC
d_gene: NA; j_gene: TRBJ2-7; v_gene: TRBV19; abundance: NA; CDR3aa: CASNGRGGGYEQYF; CDR3nt: TGTGCCAGTAACGGCAGGGGCGGGGGATACGAGCAGTACTTC
d_gene: NA; j_gene: TRBJ2-5; v_gene: TRBV2; abundance: NA; CDR3aa: CASSEGQVQETQYF; CDR3nt: TGTGCCAGCAGTGAAGGACAGGTTCAAGAGACCCAGTACTTC
d_gene: TRBD2; j_gene: TRBJ2-5; v_gene: TRBV7-2; abundance: NA; CDR3aa: CASTRGGLETQYF; CDR3nt: TGTGCCAGCACCCGGGGGGGCTTGGAGACCCAGTACTTC
d_gene: NA; j_gene: TRBJ2-3; v_gene: TRBV28; abundance: NA; CDR3aa: CASSFKRNTDTQYF; CDR3nt: TGTGCCAGCAGTTTCAAGCGGAACACAGATACGCAGTATTTT
d_gene: TRBD2; j_gene: TRBJ2-5; v_gene: TRBV11-2; abundance: once; CDR3aa: CASSATSGVQETQYF; CDR3nt: TGTGCCAGCAGCGCGACTAGCGGGGTACAAGAGACCCAGTACTTC
d_gene: NA; j_gene: TRBJ2-7; v_gene: TRBV7-2; abundance: NA; CDR3aa: CASSLGDTYEQYF; CDR3nt: TGTGCCAGCAGCCTGGGGGACACCTACGAGCAGTACTTC
d_gene: NA; j_gene: TRBJ1-3; v_gene: TRBV5-1; abundance: NA; CDR3aa: CASSPGGTAGGNTIYF; CDR3nt: TGCGCCAGCAGCCCCGGCGGGACGGCGGGTGGAAACACCATATATTTT
d_gene: NA; j_gene: TRBJ1-2; v_gene: TRBV3-1/TRBV3-2; abundance: NA; CDR3aa: CASSQWEQVNYGYTF; CDR3nt: TGTGCCAGCAGCCAATGGGAACAGGTTAACTATGGCTACACCTTC
d_gene: NA; j_gene: TRBJ2-1; v_gene: TRBV4-1; abundance: once; CDR3aa: CASSHPKGISSYNEQFF; CDR3nt: TGCGCCAGCAGCCACCCCAAGGGGATAAGCTCCTACAATGAGCAGTTCTTC
d_gene: TRBD2; j_gene: TRBJ2-1; v_gene: TRBV11-3; abundance: NA; CDR3aa: CASSLSGRSEQFF; CDR3nt: TGTGCCAGCAGCCTTAGCGGGAGGAGTGAGCAGTTCTTC
d_gene: NA; j_gene: TRBJ1-4; v_gene: TRBV11-3; abundance: NA; CDR3aa: CASSLAYEGTEKLFF; CDR3nt: TGTGCCAGCAGCTTAGCCTACGAGGGGACAGAAAAACTGTTTTTT
d_gene: TRBD1; j_gene: TRBJ2-2; v_gene: TRBV10-3; abundance: once; CDR3aa: CAISEGQGGNTGELFF; CDR3nt: TGTGCCATCAGTGAGGGACAAGGGGGCAACACCGGGGAGCTGTTTTTT
d_gene: TRBD1; j_gene: TRBJ1-2; v_gene: TRBV5-1; abundance: NA; CDR3aa: CASSSTTGGIGGYTF; CDR3nt: TGCGCCAGCAGCTCAACTACAGGGGGCATCGGGGGCTACACCTTC
d_gene: NA; j_gene: TRBJ1-5; v_gene: TRBV27; abundance: NA; CDR3aa: CASSLWGYSNQPQHF; CDR3nt: TGTGCCAGCAGTTTATGGGGCTATAGCAATCAGCCCCAGCATTTT
d_gene: NA; j_gene: TRBJ1-5; v_gene: TRBV7-3; abundance: NA; CDR3aa: CASSERRKGGGNQPQHF; CDR3nt: TGTGCCAGCAGCGAGAGGAGGAAAGGAGGGGGCAATCAGCCCCAGCATTTT
d_gene: TRBD1; j_gene: TRBJ2-3; v_gene: TRBV2; abundance: NA; CDR3aa: CASRGQGAGTDTQYF; CDR3nt: TGTGCCAGCCGAGGGCAGGGGGCGGGCACAGATACGCAGTATTTT
d_gene: TRBD1; j_gene: TRBJ2-3; v_gene: TRBV2; abundance: NA; CDR3aa: CASSAPRDRGDTQYF; CDR3nt: TGTGCCAGCAGTGCCCCCCGGGACAGGGGAGATACGCAGTATTTT
d_gene: NA; j_gene: TRBJ2-7; v_gene: TRBV6-2/TRBV6-3; abundance: NA; CDR3aa: CASSYSKEGGFYEQYF; CDR3nt: TGTGCCAGCAGTTACTCGAAAGAGGGCGGATTCTACGAGCAGTACTTC